This T cell receptor (beta chain) is from a study of response to subunit inactivated influenza vaccine. Study outcomes and limitations: Seasonal influenza vaccination, on each occasion, was suggested by the authors to recruit few new T cells.

In this sample, this clonotype turned up a few times. Antigen specificity is unknown. CDR3 length equals 15 residues. Trimming stripped 5 bases from V and 5 bases from J, with 15 bases between. Germline V gene lookup returns CDR1 SGHTA and CDR2 FQGNSA. From the RT-PCR reads, TCRdb called clonotypes with MiXCR, one entry per CDR3 protein. The sample lists roughly 650,000 distinct CDR3 sequences, about 15% occurring once. V and J are TRBV7-2 and TRBJ2-2; D possibly corresponds to TRBD1 (6 bases). This specimen consisted of PBMCs from blood, obtained around 14 days before vaccination. This sequence was found in a man aged 50 or older who received an inactivated influenza vaccine. CDR3 amino acids: CASSRAQGGTGELFF. For the CDR3, the DNA is TGTGCCAGCAGCCGAGCACAGGGTGGGACCGGGGAGCTGTTTTTT.